The TCR beta chain described here comes from a study of beta chain features in type 1 diabetes (dated 2018 in TCRdb). For context, the study as a whole: Patients and healthy donors did not differ in mean age, gender distribution, total cell number or subset yield. A total of just under 110,000,000 sorted cells were examined across all samples, and RNA yield correlated strongly with the number of cells per subset. The study compared the TCRB repertoires of sorted circulating CD4+ T cell subsets in recently diagnosed type 1 diabetes patients with those in matched healthy donors. Whereas all 28 donors provided naive and central memory subsets, regulatory and stem cell-like memory subsets were isolated from just 8 patients and about 8 healthy donors. Overall results and qualifications from the work: PCR might favor shorter templates, but patient and control samples were amplified and corrected together, so any skew would affect both groups equally. In all four CD4+ subsets, TCRB CDR3 length was moderately but significantly shorter in type 1 diabetes patients. Only small numbers of individuals were included in the HLA sub-analyses, which left unresolved whether HLA type had any influence on TCRB rearrangement. Because cDNA rather than genomic DNA was sequenced, highly expressing activated cells could have been over-represented, although no difference in activation and CD3 levels was found between groups. Naive, central memory and regulatory TCRB repertoires appeared more similar among patients than among healthy donors. At VDJ recombination sites, patients with type 1 diabetes made fewer insertions and deleted more nucleotides, a pattern implying thymic rearrangement abnormalities.

The High Capacity cDNA Reverse Transcription Kit was used to reverse transcribe all of the isolated RNA, meaning that expressed TCRB transcripts were what got sequenced. Naive, central memory and regulatory T cell samples underwent deep immunoSEQ sequencing, averaging around 3.7 million total reads per sample. Sorted cells were lysed in RLT buffer, and RNA was extracted using DNase-treated RNeasy Micro or Mini kits according to cell number. Each cell subset was processed on its own to prevent cross-contamination, while patient and healthy donor samples were processed together. The immunoSEQ multiplex PCR was used to amplify TCRB sequences from cDNA, generating 87-bp fragments that spanned the CDR3 region. Sequencing of the amplicons was performed on the Illumina HiSeq platform. The study's processing was this. PCR bias was computationally corrected using synthetic template baselines, reads within Hamming distance 2 were collapsed, and singletons that could not be merged were discarded. By aligning reads against IMGT, V, D and J genes, CDR3 length, and insertions or deletions at six rearrangement sites were assigned. Within each subset, clonotype counts were normalized to sorted cell number, and only after that were true diversity and Gini coefficients computed with the tcR R package. Repertoire sharing was quantified using the overlap coefficient calculated on TCRB nucleotide sequences. The clones in this table, taken by TCRdb from immuneACCESS, are in-frame only. Not every clone is retained; where verified, under half of the shortfall comes from an unresolved V gene, and the cause of the rest is unknown. V and J calls and clone size are those listed in that table; D and trimming were worked out from the DNA. The sample table contains 150,000 or so clones; only one count was recorded for nearly 50% of them. The ten largest account for under 0.45% of the sample.

Each donor gave one peripheral blood draw, roughly 110 mL on average, collected into heparinised tubes. A BD FACSAria II was used to sort naive, central memory, regulatory and stem cell-like memory CD4+ T cells with a panel that included CD45RO, CCR7, CD25, CD127, CD95 and CD27. A purity above 95% was achieved for all sorted populations. PBMCs were isolated right away by Lymphoprep density gradient centrifugation and were stained directly, without culture. Samples were stained and sorted in pairs, with one healthy donor and one patient per experiment, so that batch effects were minimized. In the case of this clone: Its cognate antigen has yet to be identified. Germline is not matched at one junction end, which may reflect a read error.

The cysteine opens and the phenylalanine closes a CDR3 of 14 amino acids. Only the CDR3 portion is preserved as DNA: 42 bases, with reading frame beginning at the first base. According to the germline V gene (reference sequence), CDR1 reads MNHNY and CDR2 reads SVGAGI. The receptor was isolated from a man in his late teens or twenties in good health. The sample consisted of Tregs from blood. The cell subset or site label, read with the paper, signifies: regulatory CD4+ T cells. The chain uses TRBV6-6 and TRBJ2-7; a tentative D call is TRBD2 (6 bases match). In nucleotide form, the sequence is TGTGCCAGCACCCCCCGGAGGGGCTCCCACGAGCAGTACTTC. It codes for CASTPRRGSHEQYF.